What follows are 11 T cell receptor beta chains derived from one specimen sequenced in a study of blood T cells in healthy people across ages. Next came a second PCR, run for about 6 to 11 cycles, which used a sample-barcoded 5' primer along with a J-beta primer mix. MiXCR, run by TCRdb on the 5' RACE reads, gives a single entry per CDR3 protein. Seen here are around 700,000 distinct CDR3 sequences, around a quarter observed once, and the top ten hold under 9.5%. In addition, the sample was reused for a study of T cells of mothers and their children.

Sequenced: blood. These receptors all stem from a boy between 10 and 17 years old in good health.

Of note for this clonotype: A read error may account for a junction end that differs from germline. This chain joins TRBV7-2 and TRBJ2-5; no clear D gene. The CDR3 covers 13 residues. Looked up from germline, CDR1 is SGHTA and CDR2 is FQGNSA. The DNA of the CDR3 is TGTGCCAGCACCTACTACACCACTAATGAGCTGTTCTTC. Amino acid sequence: CASTYYTTNELFF.

In its sample, this clonotype was seen a few times. CDR3 DNA: TGTGCCAGCAGCCCGAGGTGGGGCGGGGGGACCACAGATACGCAGTATTTT. The encoded protein is CASSPRWGGGTTDTQYF. This sequence joins TRBV11-2 and TRBJ2-3, with 8 bases matching TRBD2. V lost 5 bases to trimming and J lost 2 bases; unmatched junction nucleotides: 12. Germline V CDR1 and CDR2: SGHAT, FQNNGV. This CDR3 has 17 residues.

This clonotype occurred a few times. V is TRBV29-1 and J is TRBJ2-5; TRBD1 or TRBD2 may be the D gene (5 bases each). With the DNA end fitting TRBJ2-1 better, the J assignment may be wrong. The CDR3 contains 12 residues. From germline, CDR1 is SQVTM and CDR2 ANQGSEA. CDR3 in amino acids: CSCRDHINEQFF. In DNA, the CDR3 is TGCAGTTGCCGGGACCATATCAATGAGCAGTTCTTC.

The chain is built from TRBV5-6 and TRBJ1-1, with no clear D. This CDR3 spans 14 amino acids. Germline lookup yields CDR1 SGHDT and CDR2 YYEEEE. Trimming took off 1 base at V and 1 base at J, with 8 bases between the two ends. CDR3 amino acids: CASSLWSENTEAFF. CDR3 in DNA: TGTGCCAGCAGCTTGTGGTCAGAGAACACTGAAGCTTTCTTT.

The CDR3 is CASSSAGGEETQYF. CDR3 DNA sequence: TGTGCCAGCAGTTCCGCCGGGGGCGAGGAGACCCAGTACTTC. The chain recombines TRBV12-3 or TRBV12-4 with TRBJ2-5, with D perhaps matching TRBD1 or TRBD2 (6 bases each). The CDR3 consists of 14 residues. Trimming pared 4 bases from V and 5 bases from J, leaving 14 bases between.

J is TRBJ2-5 and V is TRBV7-3; the D gene is possibly TRBD2 (5 bases). The DNA end favors TRBJ2-1, so the J call may be wrong. Looked up from germline, CDR1 is SGHTA and CDR2 is FQGTGA. The CDR3 spans 15 residues. The DNA for the CDR3 is TGTGCCAGCAGCTTAAACCCTCAACTAGGGAATGAGCAGTTCTTC. This codes for CASSLNPQLGNEQFF.

This clonotype was detected only a few times. The chain couples TRBV19 to TRBJ2-3; TRBD1 matches at 11 bases. Germline CDR1 LNHDA, CDR2 SQIVND (reference sequence). The CDR3 is made up of 15 amino acids. V shed 7 bases and J 4 bases; nucleotides not matched to a gene: 7. Here the CDR3 DNA reads TGTGCCAGTACCCTGGCGGGACAGGGGGCAGATACGCAGTATTTT. Protein: CASTLAGQGADTQYF.

The rearrangement links TRBV4-1 to TRBJ2-3; D is undetermined. There are 14 residues in the CDR3. V lost 2 bases, J lost 3 bases, and 9 bases lay in between. Germline assignment: CDR1 MGHRA and CDR2 YSYEKL. The CDR3: CASSQNRMTDTQYF. As DNA, the CDR3 is TGCGCCAGCAGCCAAAATCGGATGACAGATACGCAGTATTTT.

To note about this clonotype: An end of the junction does not agree with germline; a read error may underlie this. The CDR3 here is CASREGVAKNIQYF. The CDR3 DNA reads as TGTGCCAGCAGGGAAGGGGTAGCCAAAAACATTCAGTACTTC. This rearrangement joins TRBV6-1 to TRBJ2-4; TRBD1 is a possible D gene (5 bases). Germline lookup yields CDR1 MNHNS and CDR2 SASEGT. The CDR3 runs 14 residues.

The chain combines TRBV2 with TRBJ2-3, with D uncertain. Germline V gene data show CDR1 as SNHLY and CDR2 as FYNNEI. Between the trimmed V and J ends, which lost 8 bases and 2 bases, there was a span of 14 bases. This CDR3 contains 14 residues. CDR3 bases: TGTGCCAGCTCCTCGTTCCCCTTCACAGATACGCAGTATTTT. It specifies CASSSFPFTDTQYF.

This clonotype has only a few counts. The genes are TRBV7-2 and TRBJ1-1; D ambiguous. The V gene's germline CDR1 is SGHTA and CDR2 FQGNSA. The germline V and J ends were trimmed by 3 bases and 1 base, with 9 bases remaining between them. The length of the CDR3 is 14 residues. This chain's CDR3 is CASSFDARNTEAFF. The CDR3 nucleotides are TGTGCCAGCAGCTTCGACGCCCGGAACACTGAAGCTTTCTTT.